This TCR beta chain was sequenced during a study of cytomegalovirus exposure and HLA in healthy donors. Concerning this clone itself: Its cognate antigen is unknown. Other nucleotide sequences from this sample produce the same CDR3.

The PCR ran on 60 Vbeta and 13 Jbeta primers. Original methodology: A follow-up analysis tallied around 80 million unique TCR beta chains, 8.5 million to 14 million shared. Clones were read by immunoSEQ multiplex PCR, and TCRdb kept only the in-frame ones, dropping some. D and trimming were read from the DNA, whereas the V and J calls and clone size are those reported in that table. The sample table sets out some 160,000 clones. The germline V and J ends were trimmed by 5 bases and 0 bases, with 5 bases remaining between them. The germline gives CDR1 MDHEN, CDR2 SYDVKM. The CDR3 consists of 12 residues. General observations from the study: It was reported in a later analysis that an Asian-associated ancestry cluster showed fewer N-insertions than the roughly 660-donor mean. Clonal expansion was found to be greater in HLA-associated TCR beta chains than in equally common others in a later analysis.

The J gene is TRBJ2-7, the V gene TRBV28, with D unresolved. The sequencing input was PBMCs. The sequence was collected from a man aged 30 to 39 in good health and CMV-seronegative. Here the CDR3 reads CASSLSSYEQYF. The CDR3 DNA is TGTGCCAGCAGTCTCAGCTCCTACGAGCAGTACTTC.